The present TCR beta chain was sequenced within a study of Graves' ophthalmopathy and Graves' hyperthyroidism. Broader study findings: Blood shared most expanded thyroid clonotypes above 0.001 frequency.

This CDR3 region has 19 residues. The germline gives CDR1 SGHVS, CDR2 FQNEAQ. V was clipped by 3 bases and J by 2 bases, with 26 bases between them. The authors amplified TCR beta CDR3 regions from RNA transcripts. An initial RT-PCR round employing HTBI primers preceded a second-round multiplex PCR. MiXCR, applied by TCRdb to the multiplex PCR reads, yields one record per CDR3 protein. The data show around 660,000 distinct CDR3 sequences, with roughly two fifths seen just once and over 2.5% held by the top ten. Ophthalmopathy in the donors was of moderate-to-severe activity, with CAS ≥3, NOSPECS ≥4 and duration under 3 months. On this clonotype: The antigen is not known.

This receptor was obtained from an adult man with Graves' ophthalmopathy. The source material was peripheral blood. The V gene is TRBV7-8, the J gene TRBJ2-7; D possibly corresponds to TRBD2 (5 bases). The CDR3 DNA sequence: TGTGCCAGCAGCTTCTCTAGGTTACAACCGGACTCGTCCCCCTACGAGCAGTACTTC. It encodes CASSFSRLQPDSSPYEQYF.